The present TCR beta chain was sequenced within a study of blood T cell repertoires in COVID-19. Turning to the study itself: Collection of acute and convalescent COVID-19 samples took place in the United States, Italy and Spain. PBMCs, B-cell-depleted T cells, or T cells provided the cDNA or gDNA that made up the material.

CDR1 is SNHLY, CDR2 FYNNEI, per germline. This CDR3 is built from 14 residues. V trimming: 6 bases; J trimming: 1 base; junction bases outside the gene matches: 2. Method: immunoSEQ multiplex PCR; TCRdb's copy keeps in-frame clones and lacks some. The sample lists around 250,000 clones, around 81% occurring once. The receptor was isolated from a man aged 45-65 years with active or convalescent COVID-19. Sequenced input: peripheral blood. V usage is TRBV2 and J usage is TRBJ2-3; 9 nucleotides line up with TRBD2. The CDR3 DNA reads as TGTGCCAGCAGGCTAGCGGGACGCACAGATACGCAGTATTTT. This codes for CASRLAGRTDTQYF.